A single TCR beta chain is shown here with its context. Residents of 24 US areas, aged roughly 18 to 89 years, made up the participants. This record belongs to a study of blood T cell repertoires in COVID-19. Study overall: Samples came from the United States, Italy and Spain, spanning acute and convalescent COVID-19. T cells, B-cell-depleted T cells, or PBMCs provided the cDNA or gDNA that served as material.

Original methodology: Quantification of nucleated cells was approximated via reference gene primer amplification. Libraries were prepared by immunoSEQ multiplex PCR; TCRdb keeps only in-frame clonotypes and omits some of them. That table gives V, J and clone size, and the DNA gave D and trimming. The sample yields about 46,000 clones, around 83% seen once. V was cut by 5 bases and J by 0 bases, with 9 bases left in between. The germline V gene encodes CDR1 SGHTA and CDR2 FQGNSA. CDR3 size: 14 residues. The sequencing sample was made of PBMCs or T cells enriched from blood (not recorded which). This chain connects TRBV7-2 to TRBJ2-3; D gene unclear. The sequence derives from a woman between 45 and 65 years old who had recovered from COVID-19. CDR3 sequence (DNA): TGTGCCAGCAGCCCAGAATTCAGCACAGATACGCAGTATTTT. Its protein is CASSPEFSTDTQYF.